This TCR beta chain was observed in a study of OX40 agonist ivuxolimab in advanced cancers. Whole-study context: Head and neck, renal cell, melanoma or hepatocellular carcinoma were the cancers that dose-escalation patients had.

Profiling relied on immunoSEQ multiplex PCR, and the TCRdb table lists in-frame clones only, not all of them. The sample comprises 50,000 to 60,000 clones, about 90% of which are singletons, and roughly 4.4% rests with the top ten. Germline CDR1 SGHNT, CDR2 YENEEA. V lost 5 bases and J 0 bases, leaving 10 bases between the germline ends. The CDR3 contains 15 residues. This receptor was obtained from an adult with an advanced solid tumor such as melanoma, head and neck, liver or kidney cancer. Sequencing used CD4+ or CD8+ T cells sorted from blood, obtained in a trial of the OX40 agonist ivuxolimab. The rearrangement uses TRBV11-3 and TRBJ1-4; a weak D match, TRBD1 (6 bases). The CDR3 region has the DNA TGTGCCAGCAGCACGGGACATCCAACTAATGAAAAACTGTTTTTT. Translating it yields CASSTGHPTNEKLFF.